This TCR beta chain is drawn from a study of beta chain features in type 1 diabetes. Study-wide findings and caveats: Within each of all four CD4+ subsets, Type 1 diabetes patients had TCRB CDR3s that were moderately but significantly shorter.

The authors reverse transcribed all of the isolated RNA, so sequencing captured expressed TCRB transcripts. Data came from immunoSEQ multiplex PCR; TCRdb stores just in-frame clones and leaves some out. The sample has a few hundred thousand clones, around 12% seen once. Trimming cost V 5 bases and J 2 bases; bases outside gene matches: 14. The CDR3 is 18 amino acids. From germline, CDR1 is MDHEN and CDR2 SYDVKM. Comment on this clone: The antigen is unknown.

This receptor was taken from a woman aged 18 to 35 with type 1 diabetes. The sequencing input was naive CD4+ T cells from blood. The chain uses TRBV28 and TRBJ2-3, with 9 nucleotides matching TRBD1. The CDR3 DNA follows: TGTGCCAGCAGTCCAAACTCCGGGACAGGGTTCCTCACAGATACGCAGTATTTT. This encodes CASSPNSGTGFLTDTQYF. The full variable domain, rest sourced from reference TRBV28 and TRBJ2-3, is DVKVTQSSRYLVKRTGEKVFLECVQDMDHENMFWYRQDPGLGLRLIYFSYDVKMKEKGDIPEGYSVSREKKERFSLILESASTNQTSMYLCASSPNSGTGFLTDTQYFGPGTRLTVL.